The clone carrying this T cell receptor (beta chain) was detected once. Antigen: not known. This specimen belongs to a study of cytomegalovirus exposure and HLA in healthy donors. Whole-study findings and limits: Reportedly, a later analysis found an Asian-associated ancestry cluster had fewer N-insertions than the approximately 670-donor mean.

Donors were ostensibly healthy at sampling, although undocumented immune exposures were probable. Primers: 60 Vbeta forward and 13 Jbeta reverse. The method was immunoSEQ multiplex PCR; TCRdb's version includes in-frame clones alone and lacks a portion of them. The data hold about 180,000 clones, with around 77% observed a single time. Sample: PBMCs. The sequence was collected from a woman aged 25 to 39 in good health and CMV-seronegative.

CDR3 amino acids: CASSSYGSYEQYF. CDR3 in DNA: TGCGCCAGCAGTTCCTACGGCTCCTACGAGCAGTACTTC. The chain links TRBV23-1 to TRBJ2-7; D gene unclear. TRBV23-1 is known as an ORF, though its function is uncertain. Trimming took off 5 bases at V and 0 bases at J, with 8 bases between the two ends. This CDR3 has 13 amino acids.